A single sample is the source of the 21 T cell receptor beta chains below, sequenced in a study of blood T cells in healthy people across ages. Primed by a sample-barcoded 5' primer and a J-beta primer mix, a second PCR proceeded for about 6 to 12 cycles. TCRdb ran MiXCR on the 5' RACE reads and lists one entry per CDR3 protein. The sample lists 1.5 million to 2 million distinct CDR3 sequences, about 50% occurring once. The sample comprised blood. Receptors originate from a woman aged 40 to 50 in good health.

The chain links TRBV9 to TRBJ2-7; D perhaps matches TRBD1 (5 bases). V lost 2 bases and J lost 3, with 9 bases in between. The CDR3 spans 13 residues. Germline CDR1 and CDR2: SGDLS and YYNGEE. For the CDR3, the DNA is TGTGCCAGCAGCGTGGAGCAGGGCTACGAGCAGTACTTC. Residues: CASSVEQGYEQYF.

The chain recombines TRBV10-1 with TRBJ2-4; D possibly uses TRBD1 or TRBD2 (5 bases each). Trimming pared 3 bases from V and 8 bases from J, leaving 8 bases between. This CDR3 contains 12 residues. In germline, CDR1 is WNHNN, CDR2 SYGVQD (reference sequence). The DNA of the CDR3 is TGCGCCAGCAGTGATGGGGGATACATTCAGTACTTC. Residues: CASSDGGYIQYF.

The chain is built from TRBV7-2 and TRBJ2-3, with 9 bases matching TRBD2. V gave up 5 bases and J gave up 2 bases; unmatched junction bases: 8. The CDR3 has 16 amino acids. CDR1 is SGHTA and CDR2 is FQGNSA in the germline V gene. DNA for the CDR3: TGTGCCAGCAGCCGAATCGGGACTAGCCTCACAGATACGCAGTATTTT. Translation: CASSRIGTSLTDTQYF.

The V and J genes are TRBV5-1 and TRBJ2-5, with 7 nucleotides matching TRBD1. The CDR3 contains 15 residues. The V gene end was trimmed by 2 bases and the J gene end by 4 bases; junction bases not matched to a gene: 8. The V gene's germline CDR1 is SGHRS and CDR2 YFSETQ. CDR3: CASSLLDRLLETQYF. The DNA for the CDR3 is TGCGCCAGCAGCTTACTGGACAGGTTATTAGAGACCCAGTACTTC.

The chain carries TRBV20-1 and TRBJ2-7, with 9 bases aligning to TRBD1. V was clipped by 4 bases and J by 3 bases; unmatched bases: 13. Looked up from germline, CDR1 is DFQATT and CDR2 is SNEGSKA (reference sequence). This CDR3 region has 16 residues. The CDR3: CSANPRATGGNYEQYF. The CDR3 bases are TGCAGTGCTAACCCGCGAGCGACAGGGGGAAACTACGAGCAGTACTTC.

The V call is TRBV6-5, the J call TRBJ2-7, with TRBD2 as a possible D gene (5 bases). The CDR3 runs 17 residues. The V end was cut by 0 bases, the J end by 3 bases, with 18 bases between. The germline V gene encodes CDR1 MNHEY and CDR2 SVGAGI. The DNA of the CDR3 is TGTGCCAGCAGTTACTCAAGTTCGAGGGAAGGAGTCTACGAGCAGTACTTC. This sequence encodes CASSYSSSREGVYEQYF.

The V gene is TRBV5-6, the J gene TRBJ2-3; D remains unclear. The ends were cut back, 4 bases at V and 1 base at J, with 13 bases in the middle. The CDR3 has 15 residues. Germline CDR1 SGHDT, CDR2 YYEEEE. The CDR3 sequence: CASSLLRRGTDTQYF. The CDR3 region has the DNA TGTGCCAGCAGCCTGCTGAGACGGGGCACAGATACGCAGTATTTT.

V and J are TRBV7-2 and TRBJ2-4; 9 bases map to TRBD2. The J call is uncertain, as TRBJ2-5 better fits the DNA end. Germline-derived CDR1 and CDR2 are SGHTA and FQGNSA. This CDR3 is 16 amino acids long. The CDR3 reads CASSLLGGGVTETQYF. CDR3 bases: TGTGCCAGCAGCTTATTGGGCGGGGGGGTTACCGAGACCCAGTACTTC.

The V call is TRBV5-1, the J call TRBJ2-5; D is possibly TRBD1 (5 bases). The V end lost 4 bases, the J end lost 4 bases, and 20 bases lay between the germline ends. Germline CDR1 reads SGHRS; CDR2 reads YFSETQ. The CDR3 runs to 16 residues. In DNA form, the CDR3 reads TGCGCCAGCAGCCTCCAGGGTATGAGTCTGTTAGAGACCCAGTACTTC. Translating gives CASSLQGMSLLETQYF. Drawing the rest from reference TRBV5-1 and TRBJ2-5, the complete variable domain is KAGVTQTPRYLIKTRGQQVTLSCSPISGHRSVSWYQQTPGQGLQFLFEYFSETQRNKGNFPGRFSGRQFSNSRSEMNVSTLELGDSALYLCASSLQGMSLLETQYFGPGTRLLVL.

This clonotype was counted a few times. The V and J genes are TRBV29-1 and TRBJ2-6; D call uncertain. Germline-derived CDR1 and CDR2 are SQVTM and ANQGSEA. The CDR3 is 14 residues long. The V end lost 5 bases, the J end lost 2 bases, and 10 bases lay between the germline ends. The CDR3 here is CSVLGSPGANVLTF. The DNA for the CDR3 is TGCAGCGTTCTGGGTTCCCCTGGGGCCAACGTCCTGACTTTC.

This clonotype was found many times. The chain uses TRBV4-2 and TRBJ2-1; D is ambiguous. The CDR3 totals 13 residues. V shed 0 bases and J shed 6 bases, with 6 bases lying between them. Germline V CDR1 and CDR2: LGHNA, YNFKEQ. The DNA of the CDR3 is TGTGCCAGCAGCCAAGAAGCTCTCAATGAGCAGTTCTTC. The encoded protein is CASSQEALNEQFF.

This clonotype was picked up one time. The genes are TRBV11-2 and TRBJ1-4; weak D call: TRBD1 (6 bases). V was cut by 4 bases and J by 14 bases, with 14 bases left in between. The CDR3 runs 12 residues. Germline V gene data show CDR1 as SGHAT and CDR2 as FQNNGV. This CDR3 is CASSWGDTRLFF. The DNA for the CDR3 is TGTGCCAGCAGCTGGGGGGACACCCGGCTGTTTTTT.

A few counts support this clonotype. The chain combines TRBV28 with TRBJ2-7; D might be TRBD1 (5 bases). This CDR3 is built from 15 residues. CDR1 is MDHEN, CDR2 SYDVKM, per germline. The V end lost 3 bases, the J end lost 2 bases, and 14 bases lay between the germline ends. CDR3 sequence: CASSLAQGAAYEQYF. The CDR3 coding sequence is TGTGCCAGCAGTTTGGCCCAGGGTGCGGCCTACGAGCAGTACTTC.

The V and J genes are TRBV6-6 and TRBJ2-5; no clear D gene. Germline CDR1 is MNHNY and CDR2 is SVGAGI (reference sequence). The CDR3 consists of 16 residues. Trimming shortened V by 7 bases and J by 5 bases, and 23 bases separated the two germline ends. CDR3 DNA: TGTGCCAGCACTAGGGCGGTGGGTGTTGGAGCGGAGACCCAGTACTTC. Translation gives CASTRAVGVGAETQYF.

This chain uses TRBV12-3 or TRBV12-4 with TRBJ2-3; D not certain. Trimming left V 6 bases short and J 4 bases short, with 14 bases between. The CDR3 is 14 amino acids. The CDR3 here is CASSLKPRADTQYF. In DNA form, the CDR3 reads TGTGCCAGCAGCCTCAAACCCAGAGCAGATACGCAGTATTTT.

V and J are TRBV20-1 and TRBJ2-1; D is perhaps TRBD1 (5 bases). The germline gives CDR1 DFQATT, CDR2 SNEGSKA (reference sequence). The CDR3 runs to 13 residues. Trimming took off 6 bases at V and 9 bases at J, with 18 bases between the two ends. CDR3 nucleotides: TGCAGTGCCACAAGGGGATTGACCGGTGAGCAGTTCTTC. It specifies CSATRGLTGEQFF.

Turning to this clonotype: The junction departs from germline at one end; a sequencing error may be responsible. The gene calls are TRBV6-5 and TRBJ2-1; 7 bases line up with TRBD2. The germline V gene has CDR1 MNHEY and CDR2 SVGAGI. CDR3 length: 15 residues. Written as DNA, the CDR3 is TGTGCCAGTAGTTACTCAAGGGAGGGCTACAATGAGCAGTTCTTC. This sequence encodes CASSYSREGYNEQFF.

This chain uses TRBV20-1 with TRBJ2-1; 9 nucleotides match TRBD1. CDR1 and CDR2 from the germline V gene are DFQATT and SNEGSKA (reference sequence). There are 15 residues in the CDR3. The trim removed 0 bases at V and 10 bases at J, leaving 10 bases unmatched. The CDR3 DNA is TGCAGTGCTAGAGATTACGGGACAGGGTTCAGGGAGCAGTTCTTC. This encodes CSARDYGTGFREQFF.

This chain uses TRBV27 with TRBJ1-5, with a tentative D call TRBD1 (6 bases). Per germline, CDR1 MNHEY and CDR2 SMNVEV (reference sequence). The CDR3 extends over 15 amino acids. Trimming took off 0 bases at V and 5 bases at J, with 11 bases between the two ends. The chain's CDR3 is CASSLSPGGDQPQHF. CDR3 in DNA: TGTGCCAGCAGTTTATCGCCCGGGGGCGATCAGCCCCAGCATTTT.

Worth noting for this clonotype: A read error may account for a junction end that differs from germline. J is TRBJ2-1 and V is TRBV15; tentative D call: TRBD2 (5 bases). The CDR3 has 18 amino acids. Looked up from germline, CDR1 is LNHNV and CDR2 is YYDKDF (reference sequence). CDR3 coding DNA: TGTGCCACCAGCAGAGACCCCCCGGCTAGCTTTGTATTCACTGAGCAGTTCTTT. Amino acid sequence: CATSRDPPASFVFTEQFF. The whole variable domain, remainder taken from reference TRBV15 and TRBJ2-1, is DAMVIQNPRYQVTQFGKPVTLSCSQTLNHNVMYWYQQKSSQAPKLLFHYYDKDFNNEADTPDNFQSRRPNTSFCFLDIRSPGLGDTAMYLCATSRDPPASFVFTEQFFGPGTRLTVL.

This clonotype was observed a few times. This chain links TRBV29-1 with TRBJ2-5; 14 positions agree with TRBD2. Looked up from germline, CDR1 is SQVTM and CDR2 is ANQGSEA. This CDR3 has 15 residues. The J segment lost 2 bases and the V segment lost 6 bases, leaving 5 bases of the junction unmatched. The CDR3 loop is CSVGLAGGRQETQYF. The CDR3, as DNA: TGCAGCGTCGGACTAGCGGGGGGTCGTCAAGAGACCCAGTACTTC.